The entry below gives a single TCR beta chain sequence along with its context. Its antigen remains unidentified. This sample was taken from a study of shared clonotypes between healthy human individuals. The repertoire was sequenced with immunoSEQ multiplex PCR; TCRdb's copy has only in-frame clones and lacks some. The table records about half a million clones, roughly 80% of them present only once. The study enrolled healthy HIV-negative adults without recent acute infections or vaccinations as donors. The donors, all of them Caucasian adults, lived in Nashville, Tennessee. Around 100 million PBMCs went into genomic DNA for unsorted samples. Study-wide results and limits: Sampling was confined to blood; repertoires within tissues likely differ.

Sequencing input: PBMCs. The TCR sequence derives from a woman aged 40-49 years in good health. Some clones in this sample may be carry-over from other donors' samples.

CDR3 sequence (DNA): TGTGCCAGCAGTTTAGGTGTTGGAAATTCCTACGAGCAGTACTTC. Translated, it gives CASSLGVGNSYEQYF. The J gene is TRBJ2-7, the V gene TRBV27; no firm D call. Trimming cost V 2 bases and J 1 base, with 12 bases left between them. Germline V gene data show CDR1 as MNHEY and CDR2 as SMNVEV (reference sequence). This CDR3 contains 15 residues.